The next 8 T cell receptor beta chains were all read from a single sample in a study of CD8 T cells in Susac syndrome. It was with random hexamers that roughly 0.5 to 1 ug RNA was reverse transcribed. In TCRdb, the immunoSEQ multiplex PCR reads were re-called with MiXCR into one record per CDR3 protein. This sample has about 130,000 distinct CDR3 sequences, with 90% to 95% found just once. The source material was CD4+ T cells from PBMCs. These receptors all come from a human donor in good health.

This clonotype has a single count. CDR3 region: CASRDRRQGRRVHF. CDR3 DNA sequence: TGTGCCAGCAGAGATCGTCGACAGGGAAGAAGGGTCCACTTT. This rearrangement joins TRBV2 to TRBJ1-6; TRBD1 agrees at 7 bases. The CDR3 sequence is 14 residues long. CDR1 and CDR2 (germline): SNHLY, FYNNEI. With 6 bases clipped from V and 17 bases from J, the junction kept 16 bases outside the gene matches.

V gene TRBV15 combines with J gene TRBJ1-1; possibly TRBD1 for D (6 bases). The V end was cut by 9 bases, the J end by 0 bases, with 11 bases between. Germline lookup yields CDR1 LNHNV and CDR2 YYDKDF (reference sequence). The CDR3 extends over 13 amino acids. CDR3 in amino acids: CATARGMNTEAFF. DNA of the CDR3: TGTGCCACTGCCAGGGGAATGAACACTGAAGCTTTCTTT.

V is TRBV2 and J is TRBJ2-1, with D unclear. The CDR3 consists of 12 residues. Germline V gene data show CDR1 as SNHLY and CDR2 as FYNNEI. Trimming left V 7 bases short and J 9 bases short, with 13 bases between. In DNA form, the CDR3 reads TGTGCCAGCATGAAGCCAAGTGGTGAGCAGTTCTTC. This gives the protein CASMKPSGEQFF.

The rearrangement uses TRBV29-1 and TRBJ2-5, with D maybe TRBD1 (6 bases). Germline V lookup: CDR1 SQVTM, CDR2 ANQGSEA. This CDR3 contains 14 residues. V was pared by 8 bases and J by 0 bases, with 16 bases between. The chain's CDR3 is CSFINRAHQETQYF. CDR3 DNA sequence: TGCAGCTTTATAAACAGGGCCCACCAAGAGACCCAGTACTTC.

The V gene is TRBV7-6, the J gene TRBJ2-6; no clear D gene. Germline V CDR1 and CDR2: SGHVS, FNYEAQ. The V end lost 5 bases, the J end lost 1 base, and 9 bases lay between the germline ends. This CDR3 is built from 15 residues. CDR3 coding DNA: TGTGCCAGCAGCGCGACCGTGTCTGGGGCCAACGTCCTGACTTTC. Its protein is CASSATVSGANVLTF.

The chain is built from TRBV29-1 and TRBJ2-7; TRBD1 aligns across 9 bases. The junction had 6 bases not matched to a gene; V was cut back by 3 bases and J by 6 bases. Germline V gene lookup returns CDR1 SQVTM and CDR2 ANQGSEA. The CDR3 loop spans 13 amino acids. Here the CDR3 reads CSVEGTGKSEQYF. Written as DNA, the CDR3 is TGCAGCGTTGAGGGGACAGGGAAAAGCGAGCAGTACTTC.

This CDR3 is CSVLQTNTGELFF. The CDR3 DNA follows: TGCAGTGTCCTACAGACGAACACCGGGGAGCTGTTTTTT. J is TRBJ2-2 and V is TRBV20-1; no clear D. V lost 7 bases to trimming and J lost 0 bases, with 9 bases between them. Per the germline V gene, CDR1 is DFQATT and CDR2 is SNEGSKA (reference sequence). This CDR3 is built from 13 residues.

The gene calls are TRBV3-1 and TRBJ2-2; D is perhaps TRBD2 (6 bases). Germline-derived CDR1 and CDR2 are LGHDT and YNNKEL (reference sequence). The CDR3 has 14 residues. Trimming stripped 4 bases from V and 5 bases from J, with 11 bases between. The CDR3 bases are TGTGCCAGCAGCCCTTCGGAGGGGACCGGGGAGCTGTTTTTT. This gives the protein CASSPSEGTGELFF.